This T cell receptor (beta chain) was documented in a study of T cells expressing NK-cell markers. The CDR3 sequence is 17 residues long. Germline V gene sequence: CDR1 SGHAT, CDR2 FQNNGV. TCRdb reprocessed the 5' RACE reads and reports one entry per CDR3 protein, with no DNA. In total, the table holds 500,000 to 700,000 distinct CDR3 sequences. The receptor comes from a man younger than 30 in good health. The rearrangement uses TRBV11-2 and TRBJ2-2; TCRdb's D gene call, TRBD2, goes unchecked for lack of DNA. Source material: blood T cells: a sorted CD56 or NKG2C T cell subset, CD4+ or CD8+ T cells, or bulk PBMC T cells (not recorded which). This CDR3 reads CASSIDGTSGNTGELFF.